The 10 T cell receptor beta chains below come from one sample, sequenced in a study of blood T cell repertoires in COVID-19. TCRdb keeps only in-frame clones here, not all; method: immunoSEQ multiplex PCR. The sample consists of about 340,000 clones, over 70% of them appearing once. The sample consisted of peripheral blood. Receptors were obtained from a woman aged 45-65 years with COVID-19, enrolled during active disease.

This clone was seen only a few times. The J gene is TRBJ1-5, the V gene TRBV27, with a possible D match to TRBD1 (5 bases). The V gene lost 2 bases and the J gene lost 7 bases, with 18 bases spanning the gap. Per germline, CDR1 MNHEY and CDR2 SMNVEV (reference sequence). This CDR3 contains 16 residues. The CDR3 sequence is CASSLRGSEVGQPQHF. DNA for the CDR3: TGTGCCAGCAGTTTAAGGGGCAGTGAGGTGGGGCAGCCCCAGCATTTT.

V usage is TRBV27 and J usage is TRBJ2-5; D may be TRBD2 (5 bases). CDR3 length: 14 residues. Trimming took 2 bases from V and 5 from J, leaving 12 bases between them. Germline lookup yields CDR1 MNHEY and CDR2 SMNVEV (reference sequence). The CDR3 DNA is TGTGCCAGCAGTTTAGGGGAGAGTATGGAGACCCAGTACTTC. Translating it yields CASSLGESMETQYF.

This clone has only one observation. The rearrangement joins TRBV10-3 to TRBJ1-5, with 7 nucleotides matching TRBD1. Germline V gene data show CDR1 as ENHRY and CDR2 as SYGVKD. The ends lost 11 bases at V and 2 bases at J; junction bases unmatched: 9. This CDR3 is built from 14 residues. The CDR3 DNA follows: TGTGCCGCCACCCCCACAGGGGGCAATCAGCCCCAGCATTTT. It translates to CAATPTGGNQPQHF.

The chain links TRBV30 to TRBJ1-1, with D possibly TRBD1 on 5 matching bases. V shed 0 bases and J shed 0 bases, with 8 bases lying between them. The germline V gene has CDR1 GTSNPN and CDR2 SVGIG (reference sequence). The CDR3 is made up of 14 amino acids. CDR3 protein: CAWSVGRVNTEAFF. For the CDR3, the DNA is TGTGCCTGGAGTGTGGGCAGGGTGAACACTGAAGCTTTCTTT.

The genes are TRBV25-1 and TRBJ2-1, with D perhaps matching TRBD2 (6 bases). Trimming removed 3 bases at V and 5 bases at J, with 11 bases between. The germline gives CDR1 MGHDK, CDR2 SYGVNS. The CDR3 is 14 amino acids. Here the CDR3 reads CASSEAGPNNEQFF. CDR3 sequence (DNA): TGTGCCAGCAGTGAGGCGGGGCCTAACAATGAGCAGTTCTTC. The complete variable domain, with remaining parts taken from reference TRBV25-1 and TRBJ2-1, reads EADIYQTPRYLVIGTGKKITLECSQTMGHDKMYWYQQDPGMELHLIHYSYGVNSTEKGDLSSESTVSRIRTEHFPLTLESARPSHTSQYLCASSEAGPNNEQFFGPGTRLTVL.

The genes are TRBV5-1 and TRBJ2-7, with 9 positions matching TRBD2. Germline CDR1 reads SGHRS; CDR2 reads YFSETQ. Unmatched junction bases numbered 8, after V lost 0 bases and J lost 7 bases. The CDR3 has 15 residues. CDR3 loop: CASSLAAGGPREQYF. CDR3 in DNA: TGCGCCAGCAGCTTGGCGGCGGGAGGGCCGCGAGAGCAGTACTTC.

There are a few counts of this clone. The chain uses TRBV6-5 and TRBJ1-1; a weak D match, TRBD1 (6 bases). CDR1 is MNHEY and CDR2 is SVGAGI in the germline V gene. Trimming shortened V by 6 bases and J by 1 base, and 9 bases separated the two germline ends. This CDR3 has 13 amino acids. This CDR3 is CASRIQGNTEAFF. CDR3 coding DNA: TGTGCCAGCAGAATACAGGGGAACACTGAAGCTTTCTTT.

The CDR3: CASSWGSGRYNEQFF. The CDR3 DNA reads as TGTGCCAGCAGCTGGGGTAGCGGGCGCTACAATGAGCAGTTCTTC. The chain combines TRBV7-2 with TRBJ2-1; 7 positions agree with TRBD2. The CDR3 loop spans 15 amino acids. V lost 4 bases and J lost 3; bases outside the gene matches: 6. Per germline, CDR1 SGHTA and CDR2 FQGNSA.

The rearrangement uses TRBV10-3 and TRBJ1-2; D gene unclear. Looked up from germline, CDR1 is ENHRY and CDR2 is SYGVKD. The CDR3 totals 15 residues. V shed 0 bases and J shed 0 bases, with 8 bases lying between them. The CDR3 is CAISESGDANYGYTF. DNA for the CDR3: TGTGCCATCAGTGAGTCTGGAGACGCTAACTATGGCTACACCTTC.

The chain recombines TRBV5-6 with TRBJ2-1, with D hard to call. Trimming took off 4 bases at V and 9 bases at J, with 14 bases between the two ends. Germline V CDR1 and CDR2: SGHDT, YYEEEE. The CDR3 is made up of 13 amino acids. The CDR3 coding sequence is TGTGCCAGCAGCCTACAGCTTCGTGGTGAGCAGTTCTTC. Protein: CASSLQLRGEQFF.